Listed below are T cell receptor beta chains from one sample, sequenced in a study of T cells after yellow fever vaccination. TCRdb ran MiXCR on the 5' RACE reads and lists one entry per CDR3 protein. The sample yields under 250,000 distinct CDR3 sequences, 6.9% seen once. The sample in question was CD4+ T cells sorted from PBMCs, obtained 15 days after the yellow fever booster vaccination. Receptor source: a man aged 25 to 45 who received the YFV17D yellow fever vaccine. Both conserved end residues are part of each CDR3. The order of the fields is CDR3 length, V gene, J gene, clone size, CDR3 protein. The listing skips clone size in some rows; elsewhere it reads once, few, many or a size class.

>14|TRBV14|TRBJ2-3|many
CASSQDISTDTQYF
>15|TRBV24-1|TRBJ2-3|few
CATSDPGSLTDTQYF
>13|TRBV20-1|TRBJ2-7|many
CSATGQGDYEQYF
>16|TRBV7-2|TRBJ1-3|many
CASSLGSIGAGNTIYF
>16|TRBV5-1|TRBJ2-6|NA
CASSLAGVSGANVLTF
>14|TRBV11-2|TRBJ2-5|many
CASTLDWLTETQYF
>14|TRBV29-1|TRBJ1-2|NA
CSVLGTAANYGYTF
>14|TRBV10-3|TRBJ2-1|few
CAIRTGTGLNEQFF
>15|TRBV18|TRBJ2-3|few
CASSPRTSRTDTQYF
>12|TRBV3-1|TRBJ2-3|NA
CASSHAIDTQYF
>15|TRBV7-9|TRBJ2-1|NA
CASSLDLGHDPEQFF
>16|TRBV15|TRBJ2-5|many
CATSSPGSPRGETQYF
>17|TRBV6-1|TRBJ2-6|NA
CASRFRDRGLGANVLTF
>14|TRBV6-2/TRBV6-3|TRBJ2-1|NA
CASRVSGSRNEQFF